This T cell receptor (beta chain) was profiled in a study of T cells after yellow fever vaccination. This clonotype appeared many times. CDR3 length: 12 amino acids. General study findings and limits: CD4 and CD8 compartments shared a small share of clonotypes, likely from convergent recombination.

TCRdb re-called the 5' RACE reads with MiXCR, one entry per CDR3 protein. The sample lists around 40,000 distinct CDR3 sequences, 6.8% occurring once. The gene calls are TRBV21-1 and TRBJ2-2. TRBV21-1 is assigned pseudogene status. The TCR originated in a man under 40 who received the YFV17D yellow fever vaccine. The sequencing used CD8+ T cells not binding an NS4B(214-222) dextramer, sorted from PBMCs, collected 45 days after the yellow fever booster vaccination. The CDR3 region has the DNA TGTGCCAGCAGCAAGATCCAGTGGGAGCTGTTTTTT. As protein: CASSKIQWELFF.